Listed here are 20 T cell receptor beta chains from one sample, sequenced in a study of blood T cell repertoires in COVID-19. The data were produced by immunoSEQ multiplex PCR, yet TCRdb's version contains in-frame clones alone and is incomplete. Among tens of thousands of clones listed, around 76% were seen once. The sample was peripheral blood. These receptors were taken from a woman older than 75 with active or convalescent COVID-19.

The chain carries TRBV5-4 and TRBJ2-5; possibly TRBD2 for D (5 bases). Trimming removed 4 bases from V and 5 bases from J, with 15 bases in between. Germline-derived CDR1 and CDR2 are SGHNT and YYREEE (reference sequence). The CDR3 sequence is 14 residues long. CDR3 nucleotide sequence: TGTGCCAGCAGCCGCCCTGAGACTAAGGAGACCCAGTACTTC. It yields the protein CASSRPETKETQYF. Full variable domain (outside the CDR3, taken from reference TRBV5-4 and TRBJ2-5): ETGVTQSPTHLIKTRGQQVTLRCSSQSGHNTVSWYQQALGQGPQFIFQYYREEENGRGNFPPRFSGLQFPNYSSELNVNALELDDSALYLCASSRPETKETQYFGPGTRLLVL.

Concerning this clone itself: Other DNA sequences within the sample encode an identical CDR3. The chain uses TRBV2 and TRBJ2-5; tentatively, D is TRBD1 (6 bases). Germline values: CDR1 SNHLY, CDR2 FYNNEI. The CDR3 loop spans 13 amino acids. The V end was cut by 3 bases, the J end by 1 base, with 6 bases between. This chain's CDR3 is CASSEDSQETQYF. Written as DNA, the CDR3 is TGTGCCAGCAGTGAGGACAGCCAAGAGACCCAGTACTTC. The full variable domain, its missing parts supplied by reference TRBV2 and TRBJ2-5, is EPEVTQTPSHQVTQMGQEVILRCVPISNHLYFYWYRQILGQKVEFLVSFYNNEISEKSEIFDDQFSVERPDGSNFTLKIRSTKLEDSAMYFCASSEDSQETQYFGPGTRLLVL.

This chain links TRBV5-4 with TRBJ2-3; D unclear. Germline V gives CDR1 SGHNT, CDR2 YYREEE (reference sequence). Between the trimmed V and J ends, which lost 0 bases and 4 bases, there was a span of 12 bases. This CDR3 has 15 residues. CDR3 coding DNA: TGTGCCAGCAGCTTGGGTGGCCACCAATCAGATACGCAGTATTTT. Amino acids: CASSLGGHQSDTQYF.

The chain couples TRBV18 to TRBJ2-2; 8 bases match TRBD2. The V gene's germline CDR1 is KGHSH and CDR2 LQKENI. This CDR3 spans 15 amino acids. The J segment lost 4 bases and the V segment lost 4 bases, leaving 5 bases of the junction unmatched. In DNA form, the CDR3 reads TGTGCCAGCTCACTCTTAGCGGGGACCACCGGGGAGCTGTTTTTT. It translates to CASSLLAGTTGELFF.

The chain combines TRBV30 with TRBJ1-4; 11 nucleotides align to TRBD1. Per germline, CDR1 GTSNPN and CDR2 SVGIG (reference sequence). The junction had 5 bases not matched to a gene; V was cut back by 1 base and J by 7 bases. This CDR3 contains 15 residues. The CDR3 loop is CAWSAGQGVGEKLFF. In nucleotides, the CDR3 is TGTGCCTGGAGTGCGGGACAGGGGGTTGGTGAAAAACTGTTTTTT. Looking up the rest from reference TRBV30 and TRBJ1-4 gives the full variable domain: SQTIHQWPATLVQPVGSPLSLECTVEGTSNPNLYWYRQAAGRGLQLLFYSVGIGQISSEVPQNLSASRPQDRQFILSSKKLLLSDSGFYLCAWSAGQGVGEKLFFGSGTQLSVL.

The chain links TRBV28 to TRBJ1-1; D is possibly TRBD1 (6 bases). Germline V CDR1 and CDR2: MDHEN, SYDVKM. The CDR3 extends over 13 amino acids. V was trimmed by 7 bases and J by 3 bases, leaving 12 bases between them. The CDR3 region has the DNA TGTGCCAGCAAGGGGGGGGCAGACACTGAAGCTTTCTTT. Protein sequence: CASKGGADTEAFF.

V gene TRBV30 combines with J gene TRBJ2-3, with 7 bases aligning to TRBD2. Trimming cost V 2 bases and J 8 bases; bases outside gene matches: 1. Germline loops: CDR1 GTSNPN, CDR2 SVGIG (reference sequence). The CDR3 loop spans 11 amino acids. The CDR3 coding sequence is TGTGCCTGGAGTCCGGGGGGTACGCAGTATTTT. It codes for CAWSPGGTQYF.

The rearrangement links TRBV29-1 to TRBJ1-2; D is undetermined. V lost 5 bases, J lost 4 bases, and 11 bases lay in between. The CDR3 covers 12 residues. Germline CDR1 and CDR2: SQVTM and ANQGSEA. CDR3 sequence reads: CSVWAESYGYTF. The CDR3 bases are TGCAGCGTTTGGGCAGAGAGCTATGGCTACACCTTC.

This chain links TRBV3-1 (or the pseudogene TRBV3-2) with TRBJ1-3; D ambiguous. The CDR3 extends over 16 amino acids. Germline CDR1 is LGHDT and CDR2 is YNNKEL (reference sequence). The V end was cut by 4 bases, the J end by 1 base, with 14 bases between. The DNA for the CDR3 is TGTGCCAGCAGCCGGGCTACTAGGGTTTCTGGAAACACCATATATTTT. Protein sequence: CASSRATRVSGNTIYF.

V usage is TRBV11-2 and J usage is TRBJ1-2; tentatively, D is TRBD1 (5 bases). Germline CDR1 and CDR2: SGHAT and FQNNGV. The length of the CDR3 is 14 residues. V was trimmed by 5 bases and J by 6 bases, leaving 16 bases between them. CDR3 DNA: TGTGCCAGCAGCCCCTGGGTAGGGGCGGATGGCTACACCTTC. Translating gives CASSPWVGADGYTF.

The chain carries TRBV9 and TRBJ1-2; D is ambiguous. There are 15 residues in the CDR3. V was shortened by 0 bases and J by 1 base, with 10 bases between the two germline ends. The V gene's germline CDR1 is SGDLS and CDR2 YYNGEE. CDR3 sequence (DNA): TGTGCCAGCAGCGTAGAATCGTCGGGTAACTATGGCTACACCTTC. Translated: CASSVESSGNYGYTF.

Turning to this clone: A single base separates this from a much larger clone, so it may be a read error. This rearrangement joins TRBV4-3 to TRBJ2-3, with 9 nucleotides matching TRBD1. The CDR3 is 18 amino acids. Germline loops: CDR1 LGHNA, CDR2 YSLEER. V lost 1 base and J lost 1; bases outside the gene matches: 9. The CDR3 region is CASSQAPTGTGCTDTQYF. In nucleotides, the CDR3 is TGCGCCAGCAGCCAAGCCCCGACCGGGACAGGGTGCACAGATACGCAGTATTTT.

The rearrangement uses TRBV7-2 and TRBJ1-1, with 8 bases fitting TRBD1. Germline-derived CDR1 and CDR2 are SGHTA and FQGNSA. The J segment lost 11 bases and the V segment lost 5 bases, leaving 7 bases of the junction unmatched. There are 12 residues in the CDR3. Here the CDR3 reads CASSAYQGAAFF. DNA for the CDR3: TGTGCCAGCAGCGCATATCAGGGGGCGGCTTTCTTT.

A few counts support this clone. J is TRBJ2-5 and V is TRBV27; 11 bases match TRBD2. Germline V gene lookup returns CDR1 MNHEY and CDR2 SMNVEV (reference sequence). The CDR3 contains 16 residues. V lost 4 bases to trimming and J lost 1 base; unmatched junction nucleotides: 5. As DNA, the CDR3 is TGTGCCAGCAGTTCCGGGCTAGCGGGGGGCCAAGAGACCCAGTACTTC. This gives the protein CASSSGLAGGQETQYF.

The V and J genes are TRBV28 and TRBJ2-1; 9 nucleotides match TRBD2. The CDR3 contains 15 residues. V dropped 2 bases and J dropped 7; count of bases not matched to a gene: 6. Per germline, CDR1 MDHEN and CDR2 SYDVKM. The CDR3 DNA follows: TGTGCCAGCAGTTTAGGCGGGGGGGCTGTGAATGAGCAGTTCTTC. Protein product: CASSLGGGAVNEQFF.

The chain carries TRBV7-2 and TRBJ1-3; D call uncertain. This CDR3 has 16 amino acids. The germline V and J ends were trimmed by 1 base and 2 bases, with 12 bases remaining between them. Germline V CDR1 and CDR2: SGHTA, FQGNSA. CDR3 in amino acids: CASSLGLGGTGNTIYF. The CDR3 DNA follows: TGTGCCAGCAGCTTAGGCCTCGGCGGGACTGGAAACACCATATATTTT.

This clone was counted only a few times. The chain has TRBV7-9 and TRBJ1-2, with 8 bases that match TRBD1. Unmatched junction bases numbered 18, after V lost 4 bases and J lost 2 bases. This CDR3 is 19 amino acids long. Germline CDR1 is SEHNR and CDR2 is FQNEAQ (reference sequence). This CDR3 is CASSSSGRDRLLPNYGYTF. DNA for the CDR3: TGTGCCAGCAGCTCTAGCGGCCGGGACAGGCTACTCCCAAACTATGGCTACACCTTC.

The rearrangement joins TRBV7-9 to TRBJ1-1, with TRBD1 matching 9 bases. CDR1 is SEHNR and CDR2 is FQNEAQ in the germline V gene (reference sequence). This CDR3 spans 15 amino acids. The junction had 4 bases not matched to a gene; V was cut back by 2 bases and J by 3 bases. Written as DNA, the CDR3 is TGTGCCAGCAGCTTACGCGGACAGGGGCACACTGAAGCTTTCTTT. Its translation is CASSLRGQGHTEAFF.

This clone came up a few times. The chain combines TRBV29-1 with TRBJ1-4; 7 bases map to TRBD1. The CDR3 is made up of 15 amino acids. Trimming removed 2 bases from V and 7 bases from J; junction bases left unmatched: 10. Germline CDR1 SQVTM, CDR2 ANQGSEA. The CDR3 loop reads CSVELYGQAGEKLFF. The CDR3 DNA is TGCAGCGTTGAATTGTACGGACAGGCGGGTGAAAAACTGTTTTTT.

The genes are TRBV4-1 and TRBJ2-1; 9 nucleotides match TRBD1. Germline V gene sequence: CDR1 MGHRA, CDR2 YSYEKL. V gave up 4 bases and J gave up 10 bases; unmatched junction bases: 17. The CDR3 has 17 amino acids. CDR3 sequence: CASSPIQDRGQPGEQFF. The CDR3 nucleotides read TGCGCCAGCAGCCCTATACAGGACAGGGGCCAACCAGGGGAGCAGTTCTTC.